This T cell receptor beta chain was identified in a study of blood T cells in healthy people across ages. Study-level background: About one barcoded TCR beta cDNA was captured per two T cells.

Each sample yielded at least 6 million isolated PBMCs. This clonotype was observed at least ten times. The antigen is unknown. Study findings and constraints: Older individuals had lower TCR beta diversity per million T cells (the decline was roughly linear).

Next came a second PCR, run for about 6 to 12 cycles, which used a sample-barcoded 5' primer along with a J-beta primer mix. MiXCR was run by TCRdb on the 5' RACE reads, yielding one entry per CDR3 protein. This sample has about 1,000,000 distinct CDR3 sequences, with around 45% found just once. This CDR3 comprises 11 residues. Germline-derived CDR1 and CDR2 are SQVTM and ANQGSEA. Between the trimmed V and J ends, which lost 6 bases and 5 bases, there was a span of 10 bases. V gene TRBV29-1 combines with J gene TRBJ2-5, with D possibly being TRBD2 (5 bases). The receptor comes from a woman in her sixties in good health. Sequencing was done on a sample of blood. DNA of the CDR3: TGCAGCGTGGGAGTCTCTGAGACCCAGTACTTC. Translated, it gives CSVGVSETQYF.